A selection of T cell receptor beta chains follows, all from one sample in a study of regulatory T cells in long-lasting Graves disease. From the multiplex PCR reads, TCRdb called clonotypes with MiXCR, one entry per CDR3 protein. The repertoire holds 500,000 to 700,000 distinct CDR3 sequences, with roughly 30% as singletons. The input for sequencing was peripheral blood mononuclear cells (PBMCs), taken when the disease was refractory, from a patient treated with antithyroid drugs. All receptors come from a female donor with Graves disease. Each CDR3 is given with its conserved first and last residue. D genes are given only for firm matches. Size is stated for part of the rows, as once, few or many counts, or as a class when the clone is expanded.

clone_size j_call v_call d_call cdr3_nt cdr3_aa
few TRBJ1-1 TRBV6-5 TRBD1 TGTGCCAGCAGTTACTCGCAGGGGGGGAACACTGAAGCTTTCTTT CASSYSQGGNTEAFF
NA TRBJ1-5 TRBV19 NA TGTGCCAGTGCCTTAGAGGGTAATCAGCCCCAGCATTTT CASALEGNQPQHF
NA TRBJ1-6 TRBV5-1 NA TGCGCCAGCAGCTCCGCGGGCGTGTCGCCTGGAGGTTCACCCCTCCACTTT CASSSAGVSPGGSPLHF
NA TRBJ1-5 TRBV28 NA TGTGCCAGCACCCCAGGGCGGGGCCAGCCCCAGCATTTT CASTPGRGQPQHF
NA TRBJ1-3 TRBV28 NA TGTGCCAGCACTTGGGGGACTGATCGCACCATATATTTT CASTWGTDRTIYF
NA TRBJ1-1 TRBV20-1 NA TGCAGTGCTCCACTGGGGCATCAGAACACTGAAGCTTTCTTT CSAPLGHQNTEAFF
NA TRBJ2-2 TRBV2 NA TGTGCCAGCAGTCCACTCAGGGGACAAAGCGGGGAGCTGTTTTTT CASSPLRGQSGELFF
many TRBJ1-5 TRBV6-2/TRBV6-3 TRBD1 TGTGCCAGCAGTTTGACAGGGTCGGGTCAGCCCCAGCATTTT CASSLTGSGQPQHF
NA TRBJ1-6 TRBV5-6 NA TGTGCCAGCAGCTTTGAGGTTAATTCACCCCTCCACTTT CASSFEVNSPLHF
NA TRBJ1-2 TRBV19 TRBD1 TGTGCCAGTAGTATAGACAGGGGGCTCCAAGCGAATGGCTACACCTTC CASSIDRGLQANGYTF
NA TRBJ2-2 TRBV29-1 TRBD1 TGCAGCGTTGATGGGGGACAGGGGAACCATCAACCGGGGGAGCTGTTTTTT CSVDGGQGNHQPGELFF
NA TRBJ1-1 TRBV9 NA TGTGCCAGCAGCGTAGATTTGGGGGCGAACACTGAAGCTTTCTTT CASSVDLGANTEAFF
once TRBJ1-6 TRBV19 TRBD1 TGTGCCAGTAATCAGGGGGCCGTAAATAATTCACCCCTCCACTTT CASNQGAVNNSPLHF
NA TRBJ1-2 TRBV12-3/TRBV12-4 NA TGTGCCAGCAGCGTAGCGGGCAGGGGAAATGGCTACACCTTC CASSVAGRGNGYTF
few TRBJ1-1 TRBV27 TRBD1 TGTGCCAGCAGTTCCCCCCGACAGGGGACTATGAACACTGAAGCTTTCTTT CASSSPRQGTMNTEAFF
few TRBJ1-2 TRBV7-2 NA TGTGCCAGCAGCTTGTCCCAGGGAGGTGGCTACACCTTC CASSLSQGGGYTF
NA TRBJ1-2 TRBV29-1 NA TGCAGCGTTGGGAACAGTGGACTAATGTATGGCTACACCTTC CSVGNSGLMYGYTF
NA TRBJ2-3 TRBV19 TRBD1 TGTGCCAGTAGAGACCGGGACAGGCTTCTGGGTACGCAGTATTTT CASRDRDRLLGTQYF
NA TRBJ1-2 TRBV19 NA TGTGCCAGTAGTATCACAGGCTATGGCTACACCTTC CASSITGYGYTF
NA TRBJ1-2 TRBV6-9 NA TGTGCCAGCAGTTATCAGGGGCAGGACTATGGCTACACCTTC CASSYQGQDYGYTF
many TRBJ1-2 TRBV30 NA TGTGCCTGGAAGGATTGGAGGAACTATGGCTACACCTTC CAWKDWRNYGYTF
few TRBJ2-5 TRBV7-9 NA TGTGCCAGCAGCTCCGCGGTTCAAGAGACCCAGTACTTC CASSSAVQETQYF
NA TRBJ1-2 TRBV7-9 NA TGTGCCAGCAGCCCGGCCCTGAACTATGGCTACACCTTC CASSPALNYGYTF
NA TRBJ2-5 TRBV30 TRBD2 TGTGCCTGGAGAAATAACGGGACTAAAATGTTTCAAGAGACCCAGTACTTC CAWRNNGTKMFQETQYF
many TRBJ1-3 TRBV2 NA TGTGCCAGCACCAAGGGGTCTGGAAACACCATATATTTT CASTKGSGNTIYF
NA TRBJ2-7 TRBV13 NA TGTGCCAGCAGCTTATGGCAGGGCGGGCAGTACTTC CASSLWQGGQYF
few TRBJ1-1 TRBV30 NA TGTGCCTGGAGTGTTACAGTGAGGGTGAACACTGAAGCTTTCTTT CAWSVTVRVNTEAFF
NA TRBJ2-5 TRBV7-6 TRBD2 TGTGCCAGCAGCCCCACCCCGGGACTAGCCTTTGAGACCCAGTACTTC CASSPTPGLAFETQYF
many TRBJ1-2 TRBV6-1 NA TGTGCCAGCAGTGATTCTGACGCATGGGACTATGGCTACACCTTC CASSDSDAWDYGYTF
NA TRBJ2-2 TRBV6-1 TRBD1 TGTGCCGCCCGGGACAGGGAATTCCTGTACACCGGGGAGCTGTTTTTT CAARDREFLYTGELFF
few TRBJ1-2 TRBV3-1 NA TGTGCCAGCAGCCAACCCTCGAGTGTATTCTATGGCTACACCTTC CASSQPSSVFYGYTF
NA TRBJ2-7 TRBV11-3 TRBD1 TGTGCCAGCAGCACCAACCCACAGGGGGCAGGTGGCTCCTACGAGCAGTACTTC CASSTNPQGAGGSYEQYF
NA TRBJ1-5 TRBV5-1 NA TGCGCCAGCAGCCGGACCGAGGGGCAGCCCCAGCATTTT CASSRTEGQPQHF
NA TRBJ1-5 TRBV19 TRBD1 TGTGCCAGGCGGCCGGGACAGATCAATCAGCCCCAGCATTTT CARRPGQINQPQHF
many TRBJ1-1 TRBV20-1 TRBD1 TGCAGTGCGAACCGGGACAGGGGCACTGAAGCTTTCTTT CSANRDRGTEAFF
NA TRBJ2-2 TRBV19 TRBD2 TGTGCCAGTAGTATATCGGGACTAGCGGGATCGAACACCGGGGAGCTGTTTTTT CASSISGLAGSNTGELFF
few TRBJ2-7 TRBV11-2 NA TGTGCCAGCAGCCCAACCGGGACAGGGTTGATAAGCGGGAGGACCCCCTACGAGCAGTACTTC CASSPTGTGLISGRTPYEQYF
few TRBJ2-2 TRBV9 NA TGTGCCAGCAGCGTAACCCTACGGGGAGTCGCCGGGGAGCTGTTTTTT CASSVTLRGVAGELFF
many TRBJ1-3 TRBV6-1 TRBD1 TGTGCCAGCAGAGCGACAGGGATCTCTGGAAACACCATATATTTT CASRATGISGNTIYF
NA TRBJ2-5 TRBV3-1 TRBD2 TGTGCCACCACAGGACTAGCGGGAGAGACCCAGTACTTC CATTGLAGETQYF
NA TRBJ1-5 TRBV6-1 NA TGTGCCAGCAGGGGGCTTGCGGGAGTTAGCAATCAGCCCCAGCATTTT CASRGLAGVSNQPQHF
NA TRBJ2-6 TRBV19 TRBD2 TGTGCCAGTAGTATACGACTAGCGAACTCTGGGGCCAACGTCCTGACTTTC CASSIRLANSGANVLTF
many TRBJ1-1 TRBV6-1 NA TGTGCCAGCAGTCCCGACAAGATGAACACTGAAGCTTTCTTT CASSPDKMNTEAFF
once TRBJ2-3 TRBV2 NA TGTGCCAGCACTAAACGGGTTGTCACAGATACGCAGTATTTT CASTKRVVTDTQYF
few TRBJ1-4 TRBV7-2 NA TGTGCCAGCAGCTCTCGGCAGGTTGGAGAAAAACTGTTTTTT CASSSRQVGEKLFF